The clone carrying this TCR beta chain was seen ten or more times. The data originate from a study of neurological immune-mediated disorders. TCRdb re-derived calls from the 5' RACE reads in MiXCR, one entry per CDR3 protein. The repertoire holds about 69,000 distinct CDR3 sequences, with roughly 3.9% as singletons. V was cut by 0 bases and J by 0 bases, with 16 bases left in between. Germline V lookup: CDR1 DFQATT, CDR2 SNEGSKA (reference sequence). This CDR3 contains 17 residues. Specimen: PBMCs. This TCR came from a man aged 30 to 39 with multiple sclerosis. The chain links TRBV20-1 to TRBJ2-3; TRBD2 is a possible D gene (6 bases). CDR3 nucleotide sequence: TGCAGTGCTAGAGATTCCGCGGCGGGGTACAGCACAGATACGCAGTATTTT. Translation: CSARDSAAGYSTDTQYF.